These 31 T cell receptor beta chains share one sample of origin, sequenced in a study of blood T cell repertoires in COVID-19. The table came from immunoSEQ multiplex PCR; TCRdb's copy has only in-frame clones and leaves some out. The sample contains about 270,000 clones, roughly 93% of which appear only once. The sequenced sample was PBMCs or T cells enriched from blood (not recorded which). The receptors come from a woman between 40 and 50 years old with acute COVID-19.

The V gene is TRBV6-6, the J gene TRBJ2-3; perhaps TRBD2 as D (6 bases). Trimming took off 8 bases at V and 0 bases at J, with 12 bases between the two ends. The CDR3 totals 14 residues. The germline V gene encodes CDR1 MNHNY and CDR2 SVGAGI (reference sequence). This chain's CDR3 is CASQVGGSTDTQYF. CDR3 coding DNA: TGTGCCAGCCAGGTCGGGGGAAGCACAGATACGCAGTATTTT.

This chain links TRBV10-3 with TRBJ2-3, with a possible D match to TRBD1 (5 bases). CDR3 size: 14 residues. Trimming pared 2 bases from V and 6 bases from J, leaving 12 bases between. From germline, CDR1 is ENHRY and CDR2 SYGVKD. The CDR3 nucleotides are TGTGCCATCAGTGAGCCCAGGGTTCCCGATACGCAGTATTTT. Protein: CAISEPRVPDTQYF.

This chain connects TRBV5-4 to TRBJ2-2; weak D call: TRBD1 (5 bases). The CDR3 covers 16 residues. The germline V and J ends were trimmed by 3 bases and 4 bases, with 16 bases remaining between them. Looked up from germline, CDR1 is SGHNT and CDR2 is YYREEE (reference sequence). DNA of the CDR3: TGTGCCAGCAGCTCGCAAGGGGTAGGGCGCACCGGGGAGCTGTTTTTT. Translated, it gives CASSSQGVGRTGELFF.

V is TRBV19 and J is TRBJ1-5, with 8 nucleotides matching TRBD1. The germline V gene has CDR1 LNHDA and CDR2 SQIVND (reference sequence). There are 14 residues in the CDR3. The V gene end was trimmed by 7 bases and the J gene end by 2 bases; junction bases not matched to a gene: 4. The CDR3 sequence is CASTDRGGNQPQHF. The CDR3 nucleotides are TGTGCCAGTACCGACAGGGGCGGCAATCAGCCCCAGCATTTT.

This chain joins TRBV10-2 and TRBJ1-1, with D possibly being TRBD1 (6 bases). The V end lost 6 bases, the J end lost 0 bases, and 11 bases lay between the germline ends. From germline, CDR1 is WSHSY and CDR2 SAAADI. The CDR3 covers 14 residues. The CDR3 coding sequence is TGCGCCAGCAGGGCAGGGGTGGTGAACACTGAAGCTTTCTTT. As protein: CASRAGVVNTEAFF.

This chain connects TRBV28 to TRBJ1-1; D gene uncertain. Trimming left V 2 bases short and J 9 bases short, with 13 bases between. This CDR3 is 13 amino acids long. Germline assignment: CDR1 MDHEN and CDR2 SYDVKM. CDR3 in amino acids: CASSLPLNRQAFF. In DNA form, the CDR3 reads TGTGCCAGCAGTTTACCCTTGAACAGACAAGCTTTCTTT.

This clone turned up a few times. The CDR3 region has the DNA TGTGCCAGCAGTACCGACCAGGGGTGGACTGAAGCTTTCTTT. Amino acid sequence: CASSTDQGWTEAFF. V and J are TRBV27 and TRBJ1-1; weak D call: TRBD1 (6 bases). The germline V and J ends were trimmed by 5 bases and 5 bases, with 15 bases remaining between them. The CDR3 has 14 residues. Germline V gene data show CDR1 as MNHEY and CDR2 as SMNVEV (reference sequence).

DNA of the CDR3: TGTGCCAGCAGCGGGACAGTTAATTCACCCCTCCACTTT. Its protein is CASSGTVNSPLHF. The chain links TRBV28 to TRBJ1-6; TRBD1 aligns across 7 bases. Germline CDR1 is MDHEN and CDR2 is SYDVKM. Unmatched junction bases numbered 2, after V lost 6 bases and J lost 6 bases. The CDR3 runs 13 residues.

The V call is TRBV9, the J call TRBJ1-2; 10 nucleotides match TRBD1. V trimming: 0 bases; J trimming: 4 bases; junction bases outside the gene matches: 6. This CDR3 has 16 amino acids. Germline CDR1 reads SGDLS; CDR2 reads YYNGEE. DNA for the CDR3: TGTGCCAGCAGCGTAGGCAGACAGGGGGCCGCCTATGGCTACACCTTC. It is translated as CASSVGRQGAAYGYTF.

The chain combines TRBV7-2 with TRBJ1-6, with D uncertain. V shed 1 base and J shed 7 bases, with 11 bases lying between them. Germline V CDR1 and CDR2: SGHTA, FQGNSA. The CDR3 totals 15 residues. CDR3 amino acids: CASSLGPLTNSPLHF. As DNA, the CDR3 is TGTGCCAGCAGCTTAGGGCCCCTTACGAATTCACCCCTCCACTTT.

The genes are TRBV29-1 and TRBJ1-1; TRBD1 might be the D (5 bases). This CDR3 region has 13 residues. Germline V gene sequence: CDR1 SQVTM, CDR2 ANQGSEA. V was shortened by 7 bases and J by 3 bases, with 15 bases between the two germline ends. In nucleotides, the CDR3 is TGCAGCGCCGTGGGGGGGATGCACACTGAAGCTTTCTTT. Translated, it gives CSAVGGMHTEAFF.

J is TRBJ1-3 and V is TRBV5-1; no firm D call. Germline V lookup: CDR1 SGHRS, CDR2 YFSETQ. There are 14 residues in the CDR3. Trimming left V 5 bases short and J 0 bases short, with 9 bases between. CDR3 residues: CASRLGSSGNTIYF. CDR3 bases: TGCGCCAGCAGGCTGGGCTCCTCTGGAAACACCATATATTTT. The whole variable domain, filled in from reference TRBV5-1 and TRBJ1-3, reads KAGVTQTPRYLIKTRGQQVTLSCSPISGHRSVSWYQQTPGQGLQFLFEYFSETQRNKGNFPGRFSGRQFSNSRSEMNVSTLELGDSALYLCASRLGSSGNTIYFGEGSWLTVV.

The rearrangement links TRBV18 to TRBJ1-1; D is uncertain. The V end was cut by 2 bases, the J end by 1 base, with 8 bases between. This CDR3 region has 14 residues. The germline V gene has CDR1 KGHSH and CDR2 LQKENI. CDR3: CASSPSRSNTEAFF. CDR3 bases: TGTGCCAGCTCACCATCTCGGTCGAACACTGAAGCTTTCTTT.

The V and J genes are TRBV27 and TRBJ2-3, with D possibly TRBD2 on 5 matching bases. CDR1 and CDR2 from the germline V gene are MNHEY and SMNVEV (reference sequence). V shed 0 bases and J shed 4 bases, with 17 bases lying between them. The CDR3 spans 17 residues. For the CDR3, the DNA is TGTGCCAGCAGTTTATCACCAACTAGGAAGTACTCAGATACGCAGTATTTT. It encodes CASSLSPTRKYSDTQYF.

V usage is TRBV5-1 and J usage is TRBJ1-6; D is unresolved. The CDR3 sequence is 15 residues long. The V end lost 4 bases, the J end lost 4 bases, and 12 bases lay between the germline ends. Germline V gene data show CDR1 as SGHRS and CDR2 as YFSETQ. The CDR3 protein is CASSPVGDYNSPLHF. In nucleotides, the CDR3 is TGCGCCAGCAGCCCCGTAGGAGATTATAATTCACCCCTCCACTTT.

This chain uses TRBV9 with TRBJ2-1; 7 bases map to TRBD2. This CDR3 is built from 16 residues. The V segment lost 0 bases and the J segment 2 bases; nucleotides outside the gene matches: 5. The germline V gene encodes CDR1 SGDLS and CDR2 YYNGEE. CDR3 sequence reads: CASSVGLADAYNEQFF. The CDR3 DNA sequence: TGTGCCAGCAGCGTAGGCCTAGCGGATGCCTACAATGAGCAGTTCTTC.

This clone was detected once. This chain connects TRBV6-6 to TRBJ2-3; maybe TRBD2 (5 bases). The CDR3 covers 11 residues. The germline gives CDR1 MNHNY, CDR2 SVGAGI (reference sequence). V was pared by 5 bases and J by 10 bases, with 10 bases between. CDR3 protein: CASSIHGAQYF. In DNA form, the CDR3 reads TGTGCCAGCAGTATCCACGGGGCGCAGTATTTT.

The chain recombines TRBV6-5 with TRBJ1-5, with TRBD1 as a possible D gene (6 bases). CDR3 length: 15 amino acids. Germline CDR1 reads MNHEY; CDR2 reads SVGAGI. V lost 6 bases, J lost 2 bases, and 14 bases lay in between. In nucleotides, the CDR3 is TGTGCCAGCAGAAAAGTACAGGGAGGCAATCAGCCCCAGCATTTT. This encodes CASRKVQGGNQPQHF.

The CDR3 DNA reads TGTGCTAGTGGTCCCTCGAGAGATACGCAGTATTTT. As protein: CASGPSRDTQYF. The chain couples TRBV12-5 to TRBJ2-3; D not resolved. Looked up from germline, CDR1 is LGHNT and CDR2 is FRNRAP. CDR3 length: 12 amino acids. V dropped 5 bases and J dropped 5 bases, with 8 bases sitting between them.

The V gene is TRBV5-4, the J gene TRBJ2-2, with D perhaps TRBD1 (6 bases). Trimming pared 0 bases from V and 2 bases from J, leaving 8 bases between. This CDR3 is 15 amino acids long. Germline values: CDR1 SGHNT, CDR2 YYREEE (reference sequence). CDR3 in amino acids: CASSLGGGNTGELFF. DNA of the CDR3: TGTGCCAGCAGCTTGGGTGGGGGCAACACCGGGGAGCTGTTTTTT.

The chain combines TRBV6-5 with TRBJ2-7; TRBD1 aligns across 8 bases. From germline, CDR1 is MNHEY and CDR2 SVGAGI. After removal of 7 bases from V and 7 bases from J, the junction contained 6 bases not matched to a gene. The CDR3 is made up of 12 amino acids. In DNA, the CDR3 is TGTGCCAGCAACGGCAGGGGGCAAGAGCAGTACTTC. Protein: CASNGRGQEQYF.

The rearrangement links TRBV9 to TRBJ2-3; TRBD1 matches at 8 bases. From germline, CDR1 is SGDLS and CDR2 YYNGEE. This CDR3 spans 15 amino acids. The V and J ends lost 5 bases and 5 bases, in that order; junction bases with no gene match: 10. CDR3: CASSLRGRDVDTQYF. The CDR3 nucleotides are TGTGCCAGCAGTCTCAGGGGGCGCGACGTAGATACGCAGTATTTT. Drawing the rest from reference TRBV9 and TRBJ2-3, the complete variable domain is DSGVTQTPKHLITATGQRVTLRCSPRSGDLSVYWYQQSLDQGLQFLIQYYNGEERAKGNILERFSAQQFPDLHSELNLSSLELGDSALYFCASSLRGRDVDTQYFGPGTRLTVL.

The chain combines TRBV21-1 with TRBJ1-1. TRBV21-1 is a documented pseudogene. This CDR3 has 14 residues. CDR3 coding DNA: TGTGCCACCTCTACCGGGGGGGGGAACACTGAAGCTTTCTTT. Its protein is CATSTGGGNTEAFF.

CDR3 sequence: CASSYSAGVAYGYTF. For the CDR3, the DNA is TGTGCCAGCAGTTACTCGGCAGGGGTGGCCTATGGCTACACCTTC. The chain links TRBV6-5 to TRBJ1-2; D possibly corresponds to TRBD1 (6 bases). The V gene's germline CDR1 is MNHEY and CDR2 SVGAGI. V lost 0 bases and J 4 bases, leaving 12 bases between the germline ends. This CDR3 comprises 15 residues.

This clone was detected many times. The genes are TRBV29-1 and TRBJ1-2; D possibly corresponds to TRBD1 (6 bases). CDR1 and CDR2 from the germline V gene are SQVTM and ANQGSEA. The CDR3 sequence is 11 residues long. Between the trimmed V and J ends, which lost 1 base and 8 bases, there was a span of 8 bases. CDR3 sequence: CSVEARGGYTF. As DNA, the CDR3 is TGCAGCGTTGAAGCCAGGGGCGGCTACACCTTC. Supplemented by reference TRBV29-1 and TRBJ1-2, the full variable domain reads SAVISQKPSRDICQRGTSLTIQCQVDSQVTMMFWYRQQPGQSLTLIATANQGSEATYESGFVIDKFPISRPNLTFSTLTVSNMSPEDSSIYLCSVEARGGYTFGSGTRLTVV.

The chain carries TRBV2 and TRBJ1-6; D perhaps matches TRBD1 (6 bases). Trimming removed 6 bases from V and 13 bases from J, with 22 bases in between. Germline V gene data show CDR1 as SNHLY and CDR2 as FYNNEI. The CDR3 sequence is 15 residues long. The chain's CDR3 is CASSALTGTPGPLHF. The CDR3 nucleotides read TGTGCCAGCAGCGCTCTAACAGGGACCCCAGGGCCCCTCCACTTT.

V gene TRBV30 combines with J gene TRBJ2-1; 9 bases line up with TRBD2. The germline V gene has CDR1 GTSNPN and CDR2 SVGIG (reference sequence). The junction had 7 bases not matched to a gene; V was cut back by 4 bases and J by 9 bases. This CDR3 spans 13 amino acids. CDR3 loop: CAWKFPSGTEQFF. The CDR3 DNA reads as TGTGCCTGGAAATTTCCTAGCGGGACTGAGCAGTTCTTC.

The chain recombines TRBV14 with TRBJ2-3, with 7 bases lining up with TRBD1. Germline V lookup: CDR1 SGHDN, CDR2 FVKESK. This CDR3 region has 15 residues. With 5 bases clipped from V and 0 bases from J, the junction kept 5 bases outside the gene matches. CDR3 in amino acids: CASSRGPVSTDTQYF. DNA for the CDR3: TGTGCCAGCAGCAGGGGGCCGGTGAGCACAGATACGCAGTATTTT.

This chain connects TRBV28 to TRBJ2-3; D might be TRBD1 (6 bases). This CDR3 spans 17 amino acids. Per germline, CDR1 MDHEN and CDR2 SYDVKM. Trimming took 5 bases from V and 2 from J, leaving 20 bases between them. The CDR3 region is CASSPRLRDRITDTQYF. The CDR3 coding sequence is TGTGCCAGCAGTCCGAGATTAAGAGACAGGATCACAGATACGCAGTATTTT.

This clone was seen a single time. The chain employs TRBV3-1 (or the pseudogene TRBV3-2) and TRBJ1-5; D remains unclear. The CDR3 consists of 12 residues. Germline V lookup: CDR1 LGHDT, CDR2 YNNKEL (reference sequence). Trimming cost V 4 bases and J 10 bases, with 11 bases left between them. The CDR3 nucleotides are TGTGCCAGCAGCCGCCTGGGCGAACCCCAGCATTTT. This gives the protein CASSRLGEPQHF.

This chain links TRBV10-3 with TRBJ2-5, with TRBD2 as a possible D gene (5 bases). CDR3 length: 12 amino acids. V lost 6 bases and J lost 4, with 9 bases in between. Germline V gives CDR1 ENHRY, CDR2 SYGVKD. CDR3 in DNA: TGTGCCATCAGCAGCAGCGGAGAGACCCAGTACTTC. Translating it yields CAISSSGETQYF.